The 19 T cell receptor beta chains reported below all come from one sample, sequenced in a study of T cell clonality in common variable immunodeficiency. Notes on the study in general: Reportedly, TCR beta sequences from common variable immunodeficiency showed fewer deletions and N-nucleotide insertions.

No cognate antigen is known for these TCRs. The table came from immunoSEQ multiplex PCR; TCRdb's copy has only in-frame clones and leaves some out. The sample counts around 21,000 clones, none seen once; the ten largest own roughly 2.7%. Material for sequencing was peripheral blood mononuclear cells. The receptors derive from a human donor with common variable immunodeficiency.

About this clone: Sequencing ends 3 residues short of the CDR3 end; the germline J gene provides the rest. The rearrangement links TRBV19 to TRBJ1-1, with TRBD1 matching 10 bases. Germline loops: CDR1 LNHDA, CDR2 SQIVND (reference sequence). With V trimmed by 0 bases and J by 2 bases, 6 bases remained unmatched. The CDR3 contains 17 residues. The covered CDR3 bases are TGTGCCAGTAGTATAGACCCCCGGGACAGGGGTAACACTGAA. Residues: CASSIDPRDRGNTE. The full CDR3 protein reads CASSIDPRDRGNTEAFF.

This clone has a count of ten or more. The observed sequence ends 3 residues before the CDR3 terminus, with the missing tail filled in from the germline J gene. The chain carries TRBV18 and TRBJ2-5, with D perhaps TRBD1 (6 bases). The germline V gene has CDR1 KGHSH and CDR2 LQKENI. Trimming took 0 bases from V and 1 from J, leaving 9 bases between them. The CDR3 contains 15 residues. CDR3 bases read: TGTGCCAGCTCACCACCCGGACAGACCCAAGAGACC. It yields the protein CASSPPGQTQET. The whole CDR3 reads CASSPPGQTQETQYF.

This clone occurred a few times. The DNA ends 3 residues before the CDR3 does, and the rest of the CDR3 is filled in from the germline J gene. The chain links TRBV29-1 to TRBJ2-7; the D gene is possibly TRBD1 (7 bases). The CDR3 loop spans 13 amino acids. Germline V gene data show CDR1 as SQVTM and CDR2 as ANQGSEA. The germline V and J ends were trimmed by 8 bases and 3 bases, with 17 bases remaining between them. The CDR3 here is CSIRTGGGYEQYF. The CDR3 DNA, read in part, is TGCAGCATCCGGACAGGAGGGGGCTACGAG.

As to this clone: The CDR3 end lies 3 residues beyond the end of the read and is filled in from the germline J gene. J is TRBJ2-5 and V is TRBV7-2; 13 nucleotides align to TRBD2. V shed 5 bases and J 4 bases; nucleotides not matched to a gene: 4. Germline values: CDR1 SGHTA, CDR2 FQGNSA. This CDR3 spans 15 amino acids. The CDR3 sequence: CASSPRTSGRETQYF. The CDR3 DNA, read in part, is TGTGCCAGCAGCCCTCGGACTAGCGGGAGAGAGACC.

This clone was picked up a small number of times. The read gets to within 3 residues of the CDR3 end, and the germline J gene fills in the rest. The chain employs TRBV18 and TRBJ2-7; 8 bases match TRBD1. Germline assignment: CDR1 KGHSH and CDR2 LQKENI. The CDR3 totals 15 residues. J was trimmed by 4 bases and V by 3 bases; bases with no gene match: 8. The DNA read from the CDR3 is TGTGCCAGCTCACCTGGGGCAGGGGGCTGGTACGAG. Protein product: CASSPGAGGWYE. The whole CDR3 sequence is CASSPGAGGWYEQYF.

This clone showed up just a few times. The CDR3 end falls 3 residues outside the read, so it is completed with the germline J gene. This chain uses TRBV30 with TRBJ2-2, with TRBD1 matching over 7 bases. The germline V gene has CDR1 GTSNPN and CDR2 SVGIG (reference sequence). The junction had 4 bases not matched to a gene; V was cut back by 3 bases and J by 0 bases. This CDR3 spans 15 amino acids. The CDR3 DNA, read in part, is TGTGCCTGGAGGCAACAGGGGACGAACACCGGGGAG. Translation gives CAWRQQGTNTGE. The whole CDR3 sequence reads CAWRQQGTNTGELFF. The full variable domain, its missing parts supplied by reference TRBV30 and TRBJ2-2, is SQTIHQWPATLVQPVGSPLSLECTVEGTSNPNLYWYRQAAGRGLQLLFYSVGIGQISSEVPQNLSASRPQDRQFILSSKKLLLSDSGFYLCAWRQQGTNTGELFFGEGSRLTVL.

CDR3 bases read: TGTGCCATATCCTCAACGGTCGCAGATACG. Translated: CAISSTVADT. The whole CDR3 protein reads CAISSTVADTQYF. The chain employs TRBV19 and TRBJ2-3, with unresolved D. The read gets to within 3 residues of the CDR3 end, and the germline J gene fills in the rest. V was shortened by 10 bases and J by 4 bases, with 15 bases between the two germline ends. In germline, CDR1 is LNHDA, CDR2 SQIVND (reference sequence). The CDR3 has 13 amino acids.

A few counts support this clone. The read falls 3 residues short of the CDR3 end, and the missing part is taken from the germline J gene. The chain has TRBV18 and TRBJ1-1; possibly TRBD1 for D (6 bases). Trimming removed 1 base at V and 7 bases at J, with 13 bases between. The germline V gene encodes CDR1 KGHSH and CDR2 LQKENI. The CDR3 is made up of 14 amino acids. CDR3 bases read: TGTGCCAGCTCACCACAGGCAGGGGAGAGTGAA. Protein sequence: CASSPQAGESE. The full CDR3 sequence reads CASSPQAGESEAFF.

This clone was counted only a few times. The read stops 3 residues short of the end of the CDR3; the missing end is completed from the germline J gene. V usage is TRBV7-8 and J usage is TRBJ2-2; 9 bases agree with TRBD2. This CDR3 is built from 16 residues. Per the germline V gene, CDR1 is SGHVS and CDR2 is FQNEAQ. Losses at the gene ends were 6 bases for V and 6 bases for J; bases not matched to a gene: 11. The CDR3 bases that were read are TGTGCCAGCAGTCTTCCAGGGACTAGCCGGGCCGGGGAG. Translating gives CASSLPGTSRAGE. From start to end, the CDR3 is CASSLPGTSRAGELFF.

Remarks on this clone: The read comes to an end 3 residues before the CDR3 does, leaving the germline J gene to fill in the end. This chain connects TRBV7-2 to TRBJ2-5; TRBD2 agrees at 9 bases. This CDR3 has 15 amino acids. The V segment lost 1 base and the J segment 5 bases; nucleotides outside the gene matches: 5. Germline CDR1 SGHTA, CDR2 FQGNSA. The covered CDR3 bases are TGTGCCAGCAGCTTAGGGCGGGGGGGCCGGGAGACC. Its translation: CASSLGRGGRET. The whole CDR3 protein is CASSLGRGGRETQYF.

This clone has more than one count but fewer than ten. The CDR3 end is not reached by the read, which stops 3 residues before it; the germline J gene fills it in. This chain joins TRBV7-2 and TRBJ2-7; 8 bases match TRBD1. The CDR3 loop spans 14 amino acids. V lost 5 bases to trimming and J lost 6 bases; unmatched junction nucleotides: 9. Per the germline V gene, CDR1 is SGHTA and CDR2 is FQGNSA. CDR3 bases read: TGTGCCAGCAGCCCTGACAGGGGTGGGCGCGAG. As protein: CASSPDRGGRE. Given in full, the CDR3 is CASSPDRGGREQYF.

Note on this clone: Coverage ceases 3 residues before the CDR3 finishes, and the germline J gene fills in the end. V gene TRBV10-2 combines with J gene TRBJ2-1, with 10 bases fitting TRBD2. The CDR3 has 13 residues. The germline gives CDR1 WSHSY, CDR2 SAAADI. V was clipped by 6 bases and J by 6 bases; unmatched bases: 2. The part of the CDR3 DNA that was read is TGCGCCAGCAGAGCGGGAGGGCCCAATGAG. It is translated as CASRAGGPNE. The CDR3, in full, reads CASRAGGPNEQFF.

To note about this clone: The DNA ends 3 residues before the CDR3 does, and the rest of the CDR3 is filled in from the germline J gene. The V gene is TRBV6-2 or TRBV6-3, the J gene TRBJ1-2; 8 nucleotides align to TRBD1. The CDR3 loop spans 13 amino acids. Trimming cost V 4 bases and J 7 bases; bases outside gene matches: 5. CDR1 is MNHEY, CDR2 SVGEGT, per germline. CDR3 DNA (partial): TGTGCCAGCAGTTTCACAGGGGGAGGTGGC. It translates to CASSFTGGGG. The entire CDR3 reads CASSFTGGGGYTF.

This clone has just a few counts. The read falls 3 residues short of the CDR3 end, and the missing part is taken from the germline J gene. V and J are TRBV7-9 and TRBJ1-2; perhaps TRBD1 as D (5 bases). V was clipped by 4 bases and J by 1 base, with 7 bases between them. Germline V gene data show CDR1 as SEHNR and CDR2 as FQNEAQ (reference sequence). The CDR3 is 13 amino acids. CDR3 protein: CASSSDSNYGYTF. The covered CDR3 bases are TGTGCCAGCAGCTCCGACAGTAACTATGGC.

This clone showed up just a few times. From the germline J gene comes the end of the CDR3, since the read stops 3 residues before it. The chain couples TRBV19 to TRBJ2-3, with D tentatively TRBD1 (6 bases). Trimming took off 4 bases at V and 6 bases at J, with 17 bases between the two ends. This CDR3 spans 15 amino acids. From germline, CDR1 is LNHDA and CDR2 SQIVND (reference sequence). CDR3 amino acids: CASSTGQSLADTQYF. Incomplete CDR3 DNA: TGTGCCAGTAGTACGGGACAAAGCCTCGCGGATACG.

This clone was detected a few times. The DNA ends 3 residues before the CDR3 does, and the rest of the CDR3 is filled in from the germline J gene. The chain is built from TRBV6-2 or TRBV6-3 and TRBJ2-1; tentatively, D is TRBD1 (5 bases). The CDR3 runs to 14 residues. Per the germline V gene, CDR1 is MNHEY and CDR2 is SVGEGT. The V end was cut by 6 bases, the J end by 2 bases, with 11 bases between. This CDR3 is CASSQTVTYNEQFF. Incomplete CDR3 DNA: TGTGCCAGCAGCCAGACAGTTACCTACAATGAG.

This clone was detected a few times. Read coverage stops 3 residues before the CDR3 terminus; the germline J gene supplies the remainder. This chain joins TRBV30 and TRBJ1-2; TRBD1 matches at 7 bases. The V gene end was trimmed by 2 bases and the J gene end by 0 bases; junction bases not matched to a gene: 9. Germline assignment: CDR1 GTSNPN and CDR2 SVGIG (reference sequence). This CDR3 spans 16 amino acids. CDR3 protein: CAWSTSAGQSNYGYTF. Partial CDR3 DNA: TGTGCCTGGAGTACCTCCGCGGGACAGTCTAACTATGGC.

This clone was seen more than once but under ten times. The read ends 3 residues shy of where the CDR3 ends; the end is completed using the germline J gene. This rearrangement joins TRBV19 to TRBJ1-5; perhaps TRBD1 as D (5 bases). The V gene lost 1 base and the J gene lost 5 bases, with 12 bases spanning the gap. In germline, CDR1 is LNHDA, CDR2 SQIVND (reference sequence). CDR3 length: 15 amino acids. The part of the CDR3 DNA that was read is TGTGCCAGTAGTATAGCTGGCCGGGGGTATCAGCCC. It yields the protein CASSIAGRGYQP. The full CDR3 reads CASSIAGRGYQPQHF.

About this clone itself: Read data end 3 residues before the CDR3 end; the end is taken from the germline J gene. The rearrangement links TRBV7-9 to TRBJ2-5; 7 bases are a match to TRBD1. CDR3 length: 13 amino acids. V shed 5 bases, J shed 4 bases, and the junction held 4 bases outside the gene matches. Germline values: CDR1 SEHNR, CDR2 FQNEAQ (reference sequence). The CDR3 region is CASSGTVRETQYF. CDR3 DNA (partial): TGTGCCAGCAGCGGGACAGTGAGAGAGACC.